Listed below are T cell receptor beta chains from one sample, sequenced in a study of T cells in localized non-small cell lung cancer. TCRdb keeps only in-frame clones here, not all; method: immunoSEQ multiplex PCR. The sample lists some 80,000 clones, 84% seen once, with 2.8% in the top ten. The source was peripheral blood, collected before any cancer treatment. These receptors were collected from a man between 35 and 75 years old with stage I lung adenocarcinoma. Both conserved end residues are part of each CDR3. A D gene is named only where the DNA matches it firmly. The size of a clone is reported for some rows only, either as once, few or many, or as a class for expanded clones.

cdr3_aa	cdr3_nt	v_call	d_call	clone_size	j_call
CASSFGGPSYNEQFF	TGCGCCAGCAGCTTTGGAGGTCCGTCCTACAATGAGCAGTTCTTC	TRBV5-1	.	.	TRBJ2-1
CASSFRDSTDEQFF	TGCGCCAGCAGCTTCCGGGACAGTACTGATGAGCAGTTCTTC	TRBV5-1	TRBD1	.	TRBJ2-1
CASSRDPNQPQHF	TGCGCCAGCAGCCGAGACCCCAATCAGCCCCAGCATTTT	TRBV4-1	.	.	TRBJ1-5
CASSLSAENTIYF	TGTGCCAGCAGCTTATCGGCAGAAAACACCATATATTTT	TRBV7-2	.	.	TRBJ1-3
CASTTSGGANTGELFF	TGTGCCAGCACGACTAGCGGGGGGGCGAACACCGGGGAGCTGTTTTTT	TRBV11-3	TRBD2	.	TRBJ2-2
CAWSVFVAAASYEQYF	TGTGCCTGGAGTGTGTTCGTAGCTGCCGCCTCCTACGAGCAGTACTTC	TRBV30	.	few	TRBJ2-7
CATLGGAYEQYF	TGTGCCACCCTTGGGGGGGCCTACGAGCAGTACTTC	TRBV6-5	TRBD2	.	TRBJ2-7
CASSDPTPGLFLGNEQFF	TGTGCCAGCAGTGATCCTACGCCAGGGCTGTTTCTTGGGAATGAGCAGTTCTTC	TRBV25-1	.	.	TRBJ2-1
CAWSRGSGVRQPQHF	TGTGCCTGGAGTCGAGGTTCGGGAGTTCGCCAGCCCCAGCATTTT	TRBV30	.	few	TRBJ1-5
CAWSGPPTGSFYGYTF	TGTGCCTGGAGTGGCCCCCCCACAGGATCCTTCTATGGCTACACCTTC	TRBV30	.	.	TRBJ1-2
CASSPWGERYNEQFF	TGTGCCAGCAGCCCTTGGGGGGAGAGGTACAATGAGCAGTTCTTC	TRBV7-3	.	.	TRBJ2-1
CASSVDGQGDDGYTF	TGTGCCAGCAGCGTAGACGGACAGGGAGACGATGGCTACACCTTC	TRBV9	TRBD1	many	TRBJ1-2
CASSRTGGDYGYTF	TGTGCCAGCAGCCGGACAGGGGGCGACTATGGCTACACCTTC	TRBV2	TRBD1	.	TRBJ1-2
CAISEPGTEETQYF	TGTGCCATCAGCGAACCCGGGACAGAAGAGACCCAGTACTTC	TRBV10-3	TRBD1	few	TRBJ2-5
CASSQGYTGELFF	TGTGCCAGCAGTCAGGGGTACACCGGGGAGCTGTTTTTT	TRBV2	.	.	TRBJ2-2
CASSPATPNTEAFF	TGTGCCAGCAGCCCCGCAACCCCGAACACTGAAGCTTTCTTT	TRBV27	.	.	TRBJ1-1
CASSPGGATPYGYTF	TGTGCCAGCAGCCCAGGGGGGGCGACTCCCTATGGCTACACCTTC	TRBV7-3	TRBD1	.	TRBJ1-2
CASSQLDGNTEAFF	TGTGCCAGCAGCCAGCTGGACGGGAACACTGAAGCTTTCTTT	TRBV5-4	.	.	TRBJ1-1
CASRPAGVNSPLHF	TGTGCCAGCAGACCCGCAGGGGTCAATTCACCCCTCCACTTT	TRBV7-2	.	.	TRBJ1-6
CAIRGMGSDTQYF	TGTGCCATCAGAGGAATGGGGTCAGATACGCAGTATTTT	TRBV10-3	.	.	TRBJ2-3
CASSTRRRDNEKLFF	TGTGCCAGCAGTACCCGTAGGAGGGACAATGAAAAACTGTTTTTT	TRBV6-5	.	.	TRBJ1-4
CASSYTERNTEAFF	TGTGCCAGCAGTTATACAGAGAGGAACACTGAAGCTTTCTTT	TRBV6-1	.	.	TRBJ1-1
CATSSAYGHTNEKLFF	TGTGCCACCAGCAGTGCGTACGGACATACGAATGAAAAACTGTTTTTT	TRBV15	.	.	TRBJ1-4
CASSSRLAVGAGELFF	TGTGCCAGCAGCTCGCGACTAGCGGTCGGGGCCGGGGAGCTGTTTTTT	TRBV13	TRBD2	.	TRBJ2-2
CASSFLEGSNEQFF	TGTGCCAGCAGTTTTCTGGAGGGAAGCAATGAGCAGTTCTTC	TRBV27	.	.	TRBJ2-1
CASRSGTYEQYF	TGTGCCAGCAGAAGCGGGACCTACGAGCAGTACTTC	TRBV27	TRBD2	.	TRBJ2-7
CASSQRGRQFF	TGCGCCAGCAGCCAGAGAGGACGGCAGTTCTTC	TRBV4-1	.	once	TRBJ2-1
CASSIGSGTTPEQYF	TGTGCCAGTAGTATAGGATCTGGGACTACTCCCGAGCAGTACTTC	TRBV19	TRBD2	.	TRBJ2-7
CASSPSRGVLADTQYF	TGCGCCAGCAGCCCCTCTAGGGGCGTCCTGGCAGATACGCAGTATTTT	TRBV5-1	.	.	TRBJ2-3
CASSLGLGGEQFF	TGTGCCAGCAGTCTAGGACTAGGGGGGGAGCAGTTCTTC	TRBV7-3	.	.	TRBJ2-1
CASMPGGADKDTQYF	TGTGCCAGCATGCCCGGGGGGGCAGATAAAGATACGCAGTATTTT	TRBV7-3	TRBD2	.	TRBJ2-3
CASAGTFQETQYF	TGTGCCAGCGCAGGGACATTCCAAGAGACCCAGTACTTC	TRBV7-6	.	.	TRBJ2-5
CASTDGGLHAFF	TGTGCCAGCACCGACGGGGGATTACATGCTTTCTTT	TRBV6-4	.	.	TRBJ1-1
CASSLVISGNTIYF	TGTGCCAGCAGCTTAGTAATCTCTGGAAACACCATATATTTT	TRBV7-9	.	few	TRBJ1-3
CASSISGSNEQYF	TGTGCCAGTAGTATATCAGGGAGCAACGAGCAGTACTTC	TRBV19	.	.	TRBJ2-7
CASSETMATDGYTF	TGTGCCAGCAGTGAAACGATGGCTACGGATGGCTACACCTTC	TRBV2	.	.	TRBJ1-2
CASSRRKGVQETQYF	TGTGCCAGCAGCCGTAGGAAGGGGGTACAAGAGACCCAGTACTTC	TRBV7-2	.	.	TRBJ2-5
CASSAFTGSTGELFF	TGTGCCAGCAGCGCATTTACCGGATCCACCGGGGAGCTGTTTTTT	TRBV11-2	.	.	TRBJ2-2
CASRVGQYSNQPQHF	TGTGCCAGCAGGGTAGGGCAGTATAGCAATCAGCCCCAGCATTTT	TRBV2	.	.	TRBJ1-5
CASSQDLDRGVYEQYF	TGCGCCAGCAGCCAAGATTTGGACAGGGGCGTCTACGAGCAGTACTTC	TRBV4-1	TRBD1	.	TRBJ2-7
CASSLGGPLTNIQYF	TGTGCCAGCAGCTTGGGAGGGCCGCTTACGAACATTCAGTACTTC	TRBV5-6	.	.	TRBJ2-4
CASSYFGVCGYGYTF	TGTGCCAGCAGTTATTTCGGGGTTTGTGGCTATGGCTACACCTTC	TRBV6-9	.	.	TRBJ1-2
CASSYGTVNNEQFF	TGCGCCAGCAGCTATGGGACGGTAAACAATGAGCAGTTCTTC	TRBV4-1	.	.	TRBJ2-1
CASSYSPGGGPSEQYF	TGTGCCAGCAGTTACTCCCCAGGCGGGGGGCCCTCCGAGCAGTACTTC	TRBV6-5	TRBD2	.	TRBJ2-7
CASRGVGQYNSPLHF	TGTGCCAGCAGGGGAGTGGGACAGTATAATTCACCCCTCCACTTT	TRBV6-6	TRBD1	.	TRBJ1-6
CASSERGRWVGNTIYF	TGTGCCAGCAGTGAACGAGGGAGGTGGGTTGGAAACACCATATATTTT	TRBV6-1	.	.	TRBJ1-3
CASSDHSGTRSNQPQHF	TGTGCCAGCAGCGACCACTCCGGGACCCGGAGCAATCAGCCCCAGCATTTT	TRBV7-8	.	.	TRBJ1-5
CAWRLAGAGEQFF	TGTGCCTGGAGACTAGCGGGAGCCGGGGAGCAGTTCTTC	TRBV30	TRBD2	.	TRBJ2-1
CAISEKADSGNTIYF	TGTGCCATCAGTGAAAAGGCCGACTCTGGAAACACCATATATTTT	TRBV10-3	.	.	TRBJ1-3
CASSPGGGAQGNTIYF	TGTGCCAGCAGTCCGGGCGGGGGCGCACAGGGAAACACCATATATTTT	TRBV28	.	.	TRBJ1-3
CASSIDRGTGYEQYF	TGTGCCAGCTCAATTGACAGGGGGACAGGCTACGAGCAGTACTTC	TRBV18	TRBD1	.	TRBJ2-7
CASTGTPSHPSYEQYF	TGTGCCAGCACCGGGACACCCTCCCACCCCTCCTACGAGCAGTACTTC	TRBV28	.	.	TRBJ2-7
CASTEQGVGGNTIYF	TGTGCCAGTACGGAACAGGGGGTTGGCGGAAACACCATATATTTT	TRBV19	TRBD1	.	TRBJ1-3
CATRVSGNTEAFF	TGTGCCACCAGAGTCTCAGGGAACACTGAAGCTTTCTTT	TRBV15	.	.	TRBJ1-1
CASSEREGFADTQYF	TGTGCCAGCAGTGAGCGGGAGGGTTTCGCAGATACGCAGTATTTT	TRBV6-1	TRBD2	.	TRBJ2-3
CASRQGRETQYF	TGTGCCAGCAGACAGGGGAGGGAGACCCAGTACTTC	TRBV19	TRBD1	.	TRBJ2-5
CASSPRSEDGQPQHF	TGTGCCAGCAGCCCGCGCTCGGAGGATGGACAGCCCCAGCATTTT	TRBV9	.	once	TRBJ1-5
CASSARKGNSPLHF	TGTGCCAGCAGCGCCAGGAAGGGGAATTCACCCCTCCACTTT	TRBV27	.	.	TRBJ1-6
CSVVSGGGALGRDTEAFF	TGCAGCGTTGTGAGTGGTGGGGGGGCGCTAGGAAGGGACACTGAAGCTTTCTTT	TRBV29-1	.	.	TRBJ1-1
CASSESTGLNTEAFF	TGTGCCAGCAGCGAAAGTACAGGTTTGAACACTGAAGCTTTCTTT	TRBV9	.	.	TRBJ1-1